The rows below give T cell receptor beta chains drawn from one sample of a study of identical twins. TCRdb itself ran the 5' RACE reads through MiXCR, one entry per CDR3 protein. Of approximately 600,000 distinct CDR3 sequences listed, just over 7% were seen once; the top ten hold roughly 1.5%. These same data were also listed under a study on yellow fever vaccine responses in identical twins.

The sequencing input was PBMCs. These receptors were obtained from a woman aged 18-29 years in good health. The CDR3 runs from the conserved cysteine through the conserved F or W. The D gene is left open where the match is weak. Clone size is shown for a subset of rows, as once, few, many or a class of expanded clone.

j_gene: TRBJ2-7; v_gene: TRBV12-3/TRBV12-4; d_gene: TRBD2; abundance: many; CDR3nt: TGTGCCAGCAGTTCTCGGACTAGCGGGAATTACGAGCAGTACTTC; CDR3aa: CASSSRTSGNYEQYF
j_gene: TRBJ1-1; v_gene: TRBV9; d_gene: -; abundance: -; CDR3nt: TGTGCCAGCAGCCCCCTGCAGGGGTTTACTGAAGCTTTCTTT; CDR3aa: CASSPLQGFTEAFF
j_gene: TRBJ2-5; v_gene: TRBV12-3/TRBV12-4; d_gene: -; abundance: few; CDR3nt: TGTGCCAGCAGTTTCGGCGGGGGCGGGAAGACCCAGTACTTC; CDR3aa: CASSFGGGGKTQYF
j_gene: TRBJ2-5; v_gene: TRBV20-1; d_gene: TRBD1; abundance: -; CDR3nt: TGCAGTGCTGAACCGGACAGGGGAGAAGAGACCCAGTACTTC; CDR3aa: CSAEPDRGEETQYF
j_gene: TRBJ2-1; v_gene: TRBV20-1; d_gene: TRBD2; abundance: few; CDR3nt: TGCAGTGCTAGATGGGGGGGGAGCTACAATGAGCAGTTCTTC; CDR3aa: CSARWGGSYNEQFF
j_gene: TRBJ2-3; v_gene: TRBV7-9; d_gene: TRBD2; abundance: many; CDR3nt: TGTGCCAGCAGCAGCCGAAGCGGGGGGCCCAGCACAGATACGCAGTATTTT; CDR3aa: CASSSRSGGPSTDTQYF
j_gene: TRBJ2-1; v_gene: TRBV6-2/TRBV6-3; d_gene: TRBD2; abundance: few; CDR3nt: TGTGCCAGCAGCCTAAGAATATCCGGGACTAGCGGGAGGTTGGGCAATGAGCAGTTCTTC; CDR3aa: CASSLRISGTSGRLGNEQFF
j_gene: TRBJ1-2; v_gene: TRBV12-3/TRBV12-4; d_gene: -; abundance: few; CDR3nt: TGTGCCAGCAGTACGACAGGCTATGGCTACACCTTC; CDR3aa: CASSTTGYGYTF
j_gene: TRBJ2-5; v_gene: TRBV29-1; d_gene: TRBD2; abundance: many; CDR3nt: TGCAGCGCTAAACTAGCGGTACAAGAGACCCAGTACTTC; CDR3aa: CSAKLAVQETQYF
j_gene: TRBJ1-1; v_gene: TRBV12-3/TRBV12-4; d_gene: -; abundance: -; CDR3nt: TGTGCCAGCAGTTTCTTCGGCAGGGGGAACACTGAAGCTTTCTTT; CDR3aa: CASSFFGRGNTEAFF
j_gene: TRBJ2-1; v_gene: TRBV20-1; d_gene: TRBD2; abundance: few; CDR3nt: TGCAGTGCTGGCGCTAGCGGGAGGGCCGGCCGAGGGAATGAGCAGTTCTTC; CDR3aa: CSAGASGRAGRGNEQFF
j_gene: TRBJ1-1; v_gene: TRBV3-1; d_gene: -; abundance: -; CDR3nt: TGTGCCAGCAGCCAAGGAAGACGAGGGGAAGCTTTCTTT; CDR3aa: CASSQGRRGEAFF
j_gene: TRBJ1-1; v_gene: TRBV6-5; d_gene: -; abundance: -; CDR3nt: TGTGCCAGCAGTTACGACGCAAGGCTAGAAGCTTTCTTT; CDR3aa: CASSYDARLEAFF
j_gene: TRBJ2-2; v_gene: TRBV7-8; d_gene: -; abundance: few; CDR3nt: TGTGCCAGCAGCTTAGGGGGTAGCGCGCTCACCGGGGAGCTGTTTTTT; CDR3aa: CASSLGGSALTGELFF
j_gene: TRBJ2-1; v_gene: TRBV18; d_gene: -; abundance: -; CDR3nt: TGTGCCAGCTCACGGGCAGCGGCTAACAATGAGCAGTTCTTC; CDR3aa: CASSRAAANNEQFF
j_gene: TRBJ2-2; v_gene: TRBV4-1; d_gene: -; abundance: few; CDR3nt: TGCGCCAGCAGCCAAGACCTCTGGGGGGCCGGGGAGCTGTTTTTT; CDR3aa: CASSQDLWGAGELFF
j_gene: TRBJ2-3; v_gene: TRBV28; d_gene: -; abundance: many; CDR3nt: TGTGCCAGCAGTTCGCTGGGGGAGAAGTCGGATACGCAGTATTTT; CDR3aa: CASSSLGEKSDTQYF
j_gene: TRBJ1-2; v_gene: TRBV12-3/TRBV12-4; d_gene: TRBD1; abundance: many; CDR3nt: TGTGCCAGCAGTTTAGTCAACAGGGGGCAGTTCCTCCATGGCTACACCTTC; CDR3aa: CASSLVNRGQFLHGYTF
j_gene: TRBJ2-7; v_gene: TRBV14; d_gene: TRBD2; abundance: many; CDR3nt: TGTGCCAGCAGCCAAGGGACTAGCCCTCTCGAGCAGTACTTC; CDR3aa: CASSQGTSPLEQYF
j_gene: TRBJ2-3; v_gene: TRBV20-1; d_gene: TRBD2; abundance: few; CDR3nt: TGCAGTGCTAGAGGATCAGCGAGGAGCGGGAGCATTGGCACAGATACGCAGTATTTT; CDR3aa: CSARGSARSGSIGTDTQYF
j_gene: TRBJ1-4; v_gene: TRBV6-2/TRBV6-3; d_gene: -; abundance: many; CDR3nt: TGTGCCAGCAGTTACTCTGAAAAACTGTTTTTT; CDR3aa: CASSYSEKLFF
j_gene: TRBJ2-2; v_gene: TRBV13; d_gene: -; abundance: -; CDR3nt: TGTGCCAGCAGCTACACAGGGAGCGGGGAGCTGTTTTTT; CDR3aa: CASSYTGSGELFF
j_gene: TRBJ2-1; v_gene: TRBV5-1; d_gene: -; abundance: many; CDR3nt: TGCGCCAGCAGCCCGGACTACCCAAGTTACAATGAGCAGTTCTTC; CDR3aa: CASSPDYPSYNEQFF
j_gene: TRBJ2-5; v_gene: TRBV11-2; d_gene: -; abundance: -; CDR3nt: TGTGCCAGCAGCTTAGAGTTCGATCGGGAGACCCAGTACTTC; CDR3aa: CASSLEFDRETQYF
j_gene: TRBJ2-2; v_gene: TRBV28; d_gene: TRBD2; abundance: many; CDR3nt: TGTGCCAGCAGTTCGGGGGGGGCCATGAGCACCGGGGAGCTGTTTTTT; CDR3aa: CASSSGGAMSTGELFF
j_gene: TRBJ1-2; v_gene: TRBV20-1; d_gene: -; abundance: -; CDR3nt: TGCAGTGTCGCGGAAGGCTACACCTTC; CDR3aa: CSVAEGYTF
j_gene: TRBJ2-7; v_gene: TRBV10-3; d_gene: -; abundance: -; CDR3nt: TGTGCCATCAGCCCCGGGACCCACAACGAGCAGTACTTC; CDR3aa: CAISPGTHNEQYF
j_gene: TRBJ2-1; v_gene: TRBV12-3/TRBV12-4; d_gene: -; abundance: few; CDR3nt: TGTGCCAGCAGTCTGCGACCCCCGTGGAGTGAGCAGTTCTTC; CDR3aa: CASSLRPPWSEQFF
j_gene: TRBJ1-2; v_gene: TRBV3-1; d_gene: -; abundance: few; CDR3nt: TGTGCCAGCAGCCAAGACATTAATGGCTACACCTTC; CDR3aa: CASSQDINGYTF
j_gene: TRBJ1-1; v_gene: TRBV10-3; d_gene: -; abundance: few; CDR3nt: TGTGCCATCAGTGTCGAGGGATCGGGCGCTTTCTTT; CDR3aa: CAISVEGSGAFF
j_gene: TRBJ1-2; v_gene: TRBV6-1; d_gene: -; abundance: -; CDR3nt: TGTGCCAGCGCGCTGGGACAAAGTGTGGGCTACACCTTC; CDR3aa: CASALGQSVGYTF
j_gene: TRBJ1-1; v_gene: TRBV12-3/TRBV12-4; d_gene: -; abundance: many; CDR3nt: TGTGCCAGCAGTTTTGAGGCTACGAACACTGAAGCTTTCTTT; CDR3aa: CASSFEATNTEAFF
j_gene: TRBJ2-7; v_gene: TRBV29-1; d_gene: TRBD2; abundance: many; CDR3nt: TGCAGCGCGAATAGTCCTAGCGGGAGCGAGCAGTACTTC; CDR3aa: CSANSPSGSEQYF
j_gene: TRBJ1-2; v_gene: TRBV3-1; d_gene: -; abundance: -; CDR3nt: TGTGCCAGCAGTCCCCTGGGCAGCCCGACTTACTATGGCTACACCTTC; CDR3aa: CASSPLGSPTYYGYTF
j_gene: TRBJ2-2; v_gene: TRBV14; d_gene: -; abundance: few; CDR3nt: TGTGCCAGCAGCCCCGGATACAGGGTTCTAACGGCTCCGAGCCACGTCCGAAATTTCGGGGAGCTGTTTTTT; CDR3aa: CASSPGYRVLTAPSHVRNFGELFF
j_gene: TRBJ2-7; v_gene: TRBV5-1; d_gene: TRBD2; abundance: few; CDR3nt: TGCGCCAGCAGCCCTGGAGCGGGAGCTTTGGGTGAGCAGTACTTC; CDR3aa: CASSPGAGALGEQYF
j_gene: TRBJ1-1; v_gene: TRBV12-3/TRBV12-4; d_gene: -; abundance: -; CDR3nt: TGTGCCAGCACCATGACAGGCCTTGAAGCTTTCTTT; CDR3aa: CASTMTGLEAFF
j_gene: TRBJ2-2; v_gene: TRBV14; d_gene: -; abundance: few; CDR3nt: TGTGCCAGCAGCCGACTGGGCACCAAGAACACCGGGGAGCTGTTTTTT; CDR3aa: CASSRLGTKNTGELFF
j_gene: TRBJ1-1; v_gene: TRBV5-1; d_gene: TRBD1; abundance: many; CDR3nt: TGCGCCAGCAGCTATCGGACAGGGAACACTGAAGCTTTCTTT; CDR3aa: CASSYRTGNTEAFF
j_gene: TRBJ2-5; v_gene: TRBV5-1; d_gene: TRBD2; abundance: many; CDR3nt: TGCGCCAGCAGCAGCGGTACTAGCGGGAGGGCCGGAGAGACCCAGTACTTC; CDR3aa: CASSSGTSGRAGETQYF
j_gene: TRBJ1-2; v_gene: TRBV9; d_gene: -; abundance: -; CDR3nt: TGTGCCAGCAGCAAAGCCGACGGGGGAGCTAACTATGGCTACACCTTC; CDR3aa: CASSKADGGANYGYTF
j_gene: TRBJ2-3; v_gene: TRBV3-1; d_gene: TRBD2; abundance: many; CDR3nt: TGTGCCAGCAGCCCTACTAGCGGGAGCACAGATACGCAGTATTTT; CDR3aa: CASSPTSGSTDTQYF
j_gene: TRBJ1-1; v_gene: TRBV18; d_gene: -; abundance: -; CDR3nt: TGTGCCAGCTCACCAACCGGCGGGGGGAGGACTGAAGCTTTCTTT; CDR3aa: CASSPTGGGRTEAFF
j_gene: TRBJ2-1; v_gene: TRBV7-9; d_gene: TRBD2; abundance: many; CDR3nt: TGTGCCAGCAGCTTGACCGGGACTAGCGGGAAGGGTAATGAGCAGTTCTTC; CDR3aa: CASSLTGTSGKGNEQFF
j_gene: TRBJ2-7; v_gene: TRBV29-1; d_gene: TRBD2; abundance: few; CDR3nt: TGCAGCGTTGAAGGGGTGGGAGGGCCCGACGAGCAGTACTTC; CDR3aa: CSVEGVGGPDEQYF
j_gene: TRBJ2-3; v_gene: TRBV25-1; d_gene: -; abundance: -; CDR3nt: TGTGCCAGCAGGTTAAACAGGGGAGGCGGCACAGATACGCAGTATTTT; CDR3aa: CASRLNRGGGTDTQYF
j_gene: TRBJ1-1; v_gene: TRBV2; d_gene: -; abundance: -; CDR3nt: TGTGCCAGCAGTGAAGGGCAGGGGAGCACTGAAGCTTTCTTT; CDR3aa: CASSEGQGSTEAFF
j_gene: TRBJ1-1; v_gene: TRBV11-2; d_gene: -; abundance: few; CDR3nt: TGTGCCAGCAGAGCGGGCCAGAACACTGAAGCTTTCTTT; CDR3aa: CASRAGQNTEAFF
j_gene: TRBJ2-3; v_gene: TRBV15; d_gene: -; abundance: few; CDR3nt: TGTGCCACCAGCGCTAGTTTCACAGATACGCAGTATTTT; CDR3aa: CATSASFTDTQYF
j_gene: TRBJ1-1; v_gene: TRBV20-1; d_gene: -; abundance: few; CDR3nt: TGCAGTGCTGTTAGACAGATTGAAGCTTTCTTT; CDR3aa: CSAVRQIEAFF
j_gene: TRBJ2-1; v_gene: TRBV5-8; d_gene: -; abundance: many; CDR3nt: TGTGCCAGCAGCTTGGGGGACTCCAGCTCCTACAATGAGCAGTTCTTC; CDR3aa: CASSLGDSSSYNEQFF